The subject of this entry is one T cell receptor beta chain. What it binds is unknown. CDR1 and CDR2 (germline): SGHAT, FQNNGV. The CDR3 length is 14 residues. V lost 7 bases, J lost 5 bases, and 6 bases stayed unmatched. Profiled with immunoSEQ multiplex PCR; TCRdb holds only in-frame clones, not every one. Among 2 million to 2.5 million clones listed, over 85% were seen once. The data belong to a study of shared clonotypes between healthy human individuals. General study points: The naive CD4 repertoires of a few donors were compared, and roughly 5.1% of clonotypes were shared.

The sequence was obtained from a man between 18 and 35 years old in good health. The V and J genes are TRBV11-2 and TRBJ1-3; 9 nucleotides align to TRBD1. Sequencing was done on a sample of naive CD4+ T cells sorted from blood. The subset: CD45RA+ positively selected. CDR3: CASTPGTGRNTIYF. The CDR3 DNA sequence: TGTGCCAGCACCCCAGGGACAGGGAGAAACACCATATATTTT.